The 14 T cell receptor beta chains below were found in one sample sequenced in a study of vaccination and CD4 T cells after COVID-19. Scientists ran DNA taken from cultured CD4+ T cells through the Oncomine TCR Beta short-read assay for sequencing. TCRdb re-analysed the PCR reads in MiXCR, keeping a single row per CDR3 protein. The sample lists about 23,000 distinct CDR3 sequences, approximately 67% occurring once. Documented treatment: approximately 11-day PBMC culture with coronavirus spike peptide pools or control peptides (ViraFEST assay). These receptors' antigens are unknown. The sample was CD4+ T cells from blood, cultured in vitro, taken after SARS-CoV-2 vaccination. These receptor sequences come from a human donor who received a COVID-19 vaccine.

This clonotype was counted a single time. This chain joins TRBV5-1 and TRBJ1-6, with a possible D match to TRBD1 (5 bases). The V gene lost 0 bases and the J gene lost 8 bases, with 18 bases spanning the gap. The CDR3 is 17 residues long. Looked up from germline, CDR1 is SGHRS and CDR2 is YFSETQ. CDR3 DNA: TGCGCCAGCAGCTTGGGGGTTTCGGGACTACCCCATTCACCCCTCCACTTT. Its translation: CASSLGVSGLPHSPLHF.

This clonotype was recorded a few times. This chain joins TRBV19 and TRBJ2-7, with no clear D. The CDR3 contains 14 residues. V was clipped by 1 base and J by 0 bases, with 7 bases between them. Germline V gives CDR1 LNHDA, CDR2 SQIVND (reference sequence). CDR3 protein: CASSIAGSSYEQYF. The CDR3 DNA is TGTGCCAGTAGTATAGCTGGCAGCTCCTACGAGCAGTACTTC. The full variable domain, with the rest looked up from reference TRBV19 and TRBJ2-7, is DGGITQSPKYLFRKEGQNVTLSCEQNLNHDAMYWYRQDPGQGLRLIYYSQIVNDFQKGDIAEGYSVSREKKESFPLTVTSAQKNPTAFYLCASSIAGSSYEQYFGPGTRLTVT.

This clonotype was detected a few times. V and J are TRBV6-1 and TRBJ1-5; a weak D match, TRBD1 (6 bases). Trimming pared 6 bases from V and 0 bases from J, leaving 12 bases between. The CDR3 is made up of 15 amino acids. Germline CDR1 MNHNS, CDR2 SASEGT. The CDR3: CASRMTGYSNQPQHF. The DNA for the CDR3 is TGTGCCAGCAGGATGACAGGCTATAGCAATCAGCCCCAGCATTTT.

This clonotype was seen just once. The V gene is TRBV27, the J gene TRBJ2-3; D is uncertain. V was clipped by 2 bases and J by 4 bases, with 7 bases between them. This CDR3 region has 13 residues. Germline values: CDR1 MNHEY, CDR2 SMNVEV (reference sequence). CDR3 region: CASSLHGADTQYF. The CDR3 DNA reads as TGTGCCAGCAGTTTACATGGGGCAGATACGCAGTATTTT.

The CDR3 nucleotides are TGTGCCATCAGTGAGTCGGGGAGGGTAGGAACACCCCTCCACTTT. Encoded protein: CAISESGRVGTPLHF. The V call is TRBV10-3, the J call TRBJ1-6; D is unclear. This CDR3 spans 15 amino acids. Germline CDR1 ENHRY, CDR2 SYGVKD. The V end lost 0 bases, the J end lost 11 bases, and 14 bases lay between the germline ends.

This chain links TRBV27 with TRBJ2-5; 7 bases fit TRBD2. The germline CDR1 and CDR2 sequences are MNHEY and SMNVEV (reference sequence). This CDR3 region has 13 residues. V lost 2 bases to trimming and J lost 5 bases; unmatched junction nucleotides: 2. CDR3 protein: CASSLIGGETQYF. The CDR3 DNA sequence: TGTGCCAGCAGTTTAATCGGGGGGGAGACCCAGTACTTC.

This clonotype was counted between two and nine times. The gene calls are TRBV7-9 and TRBJ1-2; D not certain. This CDR3 contains 13 residues. Germline V lookup: CDR1 SEHNR, CDR2 FQNEAQ (reference sequence). Deletions cut 3 bases from V and 3 bases from J, with 8 bases between. The CDR3 reads CASSLAVDYGYTF. DNA for the CDR3: TGTGCCAGCAGCTTGGCTGTGGACTATGGCTACACCTTC.

This chain links TRBV6-5 with TRBJ2-5; D may be TRBD1 (6 bases). V was trimmed by 0 bases and J by 4 bases, leaving 12 bases between them. The germline gives CDR1 MNHEY, CDR2 SVGAGI. The CDR3 runs to 15 residues. CDR3 DNA sequence: TGTGCCAGCAGTTACTCGAATCAGGGGTTAGAGACCCAGTACTTC. Translated, it gives CASSYSNQGLETQYF.

The J gene is TRBJ2-2, the V gene TRBV5-4; no firm D call. The germline gives CDR1 SGHNT, CDR2 YYREEE (reference sequence). The V end was cut by 4 bases, the J end by 7 bases, with 14 bases between. The CDR3 covers 14 residues. CDR3 region: CASSPEDRFGELFF. The CDR3 bases are TGTGCCAGCAGCCCCGAGGACCGGTTCGGGGAGCTGTTTTTT.

This clonotype has a handful of counts. The chain combines TRBV7-7 with TRBJ1-6, with D possibly being TRBD1 (5 bases). V was shortened by 5 bases and J by 10 bases, with 18 bases between the two germline ends. The CDR3 spans 15 residues. The germline V gene has CDR1 SSHAT and CDR2 FNYEAQ (reference sequence). CDR3: CASSRGTDLGSPLHF. The CDR3, as DNA: TGTGCCAGCAGCCGCGGGACCGACCTGGGGTCACCCCTCCACTTT.

This chain links TRBV29-1 with TRBJ1-1; possible D gene TRBD1, 5 bases. This CDR3 spans 12 amino acids. Germline lookup yields CDR1 SQVTM and CDR2 ANQGSEA. CDR3 protein: CSGSQGNTEAFF. In DNA form, the CDR3 reads TGCAGTGGGTCCCAGGGGAACACTGAAGCTTTCTTT.

V gene TRBV30 combines with J gene TRBJ1-6, with a tentative D call TRBD1 (6 bases). Germline V gene sequence: CDR1 GTSNPN, CDR2 SVGIG (reference sequence). The CDR3 totals 15 residues. Between the trimmed V and J ends, which lost 1 base and 7 bases, there was a span of 14 bases. CDR3 amino acids: CAWSDLGGYNSPLHF. The CDR3 DNA reads TGTGCCTGGAGTGACTTGGGGGGCTACAATTCACCCCTCCACTTT.

The genes are TRBV19 and TRBJ2-7; D perhaps matches TRBD2 (6 bases). The V and J ends lost 10 bases and 4 bases respectively, with 17 bases between them. The germline gives CDR1 LNHDA, CDR2 SQIVND (reference sequence). The CDR3 covers 13 residues. The CDR3 DNA sequence: TGTGCCATTACAATAGCGGAACCTTACGAGCAGTACTTC. This sequence encodes CAITIAEPYEQYF.

CDR3 sequence reads: CASSRVGAQGGYTF. CDR3 DNA sequence: TGTGCCAGCAGTCGAGTCGGGGCACAGGGTGGCTACACCTTC. The chain recombines TRBV6-1 with TRBJ1-2; D is perhaps TRBD1 (6 bases). Between the trimmed V and J ends, which lost 5 bases and 7 bases, there was a span of 17 bases. This CDR3 has 14 residues. Germline-derived CDR1 and CDR2 are MNHNS and SASEGT.